The 19 T cell receptor beta chains listed next were all sequenced from one sample in a study of blood T cell repertoires in COVID-19. Data came from immunoSEQ multiplex PCR; TCRdb stores just in-frame clones and leaves some out. The sample holds under 400,000 clones, approximately 90% seen once. The specimen was peripheral blood. Receptors were obtained from an older woman with COVID-19, enrolled during active disease.

This rearrangement joins TRBV4-2 to TRBJ1-2; 7 bases line up with TRBD1. CDR3 length: 16 residues. The V and J ends lost 1 base and 4 bases, in that order; junction bases with no gene match: 9. Germline CDR1 and CDR2: LGHNA and YNFKEQ. The chain's CDR3 is CASSQGTGVSPYGYTF. The CDR3 coding sequence is TGTGCCAGCAGCCAAGGAACAGGGGTATCCCCCTATGGCTACACCTTC.

The chain joins TRBV18 to TRBJ1-3; D is unresolved. The CDR3 length is 16 residues. V dropped 1 base and J dropped 0 bases, with 10 bases sitting between them. Germline assignment: CDR1 KGHSH and CDR2 LQKENI. The CDR3 is CASSPLTVSSGNTIYF. CDR3 coding DNA: TGTGCCAGCTCACCACTCACAGTCAGCTCTGGAAACACCATATATTTT.

This clone appeared a single time. This chain joins TRBV9 and TRBJ2-1; D is ambiguous. V shed 3 bases and J shed 5 bases, with 9 bases lying between them. This CDR3 has 13 amino acids. Per the germline V gene, CDR1 is SGDLS and CDR2 is YYNGEE. CDR3 amino acids: CASSAIDNNEQFF. The CDR3 DNA sequence: TGTGCCAGCAGCGCGATCGACAACAATGAGCAGTTCTTC.

This sequence joins TRBV5-6 and TRBJ2-7; D unclear. Trimming took off 5 bases at V and 4 bases at J, with 13 bases between the two ends. CDR1 SGHDT and CDR2 YYEEEE come from the germline V gene. The CDR3 runs to 13 residues. The chain's CDR3 is CASSSASAYEQYF. The CDR3, as DNA: TGTGCCAGCAGTTCTGCCTCAGCGTACGAGCAGTACTTC.

The V and J genes are TRBV20-1 and TRBJ1-2; a weak D match, TRBD1 (6 bases). The CDR3 extends over 13 amino acids. Trimming removed 3 bases from V and 3 bases from J, with 11 bases in between. Per the germline V gene, CDR1 is DFQATT and CDR2 is SNEGSKA (reference sequence). As DNA, the CDR3 is TGCAGTGCTAGTTGGGGGGGCGACTATGGCTACACCTTC. Its protein is CSASWGGDYGYTF.

The chain carries TRBV18 and TRBJ1-5; D is unresolved. V dropped 0 bases and J dropped 1 base, with 10 bases sitting between them. The CDR3 totals 16 residues. In germline, CDR1 is KGHSH, CDR2 LQKENI. CDR3 nucleotide sequence: TGTGCCAGCTCACCACCGGGTCCGGGGAGCAATCAGCCCCAGCATTTT. As protein: CASSPPGPGSNQPQHF.

This chain joins TRBV18 and TRBJ2-5; no definite D call. The CDR3 loop spans 17 amino acids. V lost 6 bases and J lost 2, with 22 bases in between. Looked up from germline, CDR1 is KGHSH and CDR2 is LQKENI. The CDR3 reads CASSLLIGSLTQETQYF. The CDR3 bases are TGTGCCAGCTCCCTCCTCATCGGCAGCCTGACTCAAGAGACCCAGTACTTC.

This chain links TRBV7-2 with TRBJ2-3; 13 bases match TRBD2. Germline V gene data show CDR1 as SGHTA and CDR2 as FQGNSA. The trim removed 6 bases at V and 1 base at J, leaving 4 bases unmatched. There are 16 residues in the CDR3. CDR3 nucleotides: TGTGCCAGCAGTCCACTAGCGGGGGGGGGCACAGATACGCAGTATTTT. Translating gives CASSPLAGGGTDTQYF.

The CDR3 DNA reads TGTGCCAGCAGGGGGACAGATCTCTCCTACGAGCAGTACTTC. As protein: CASRGTDLSYEQYF. J is TRBJ2-7 and V is TRBV5-6; TRBD1 agrees at 7 bases. Losses at the gene ends were 5 bases for V and 0 bases for J; bases not matched to a gene: 5. This CDR3 is 14 amino acids long. Germline V gene lookup returns CDR1 SGHDT and CDR2 YYEEEE.

This rearrangement joins TRBV27 to TRBJ1-4; TRBD1 might be the D (5 bases). The V and J ends lost 4 bases and 6 bases respectively, with 12 bases between them. Germline assignment: CDR1 MNHEY and CDR2 SMNVEV (reference sequence). The CDR3 consists of 14 residues. The CDR3 reads CASSSLGVHEKLFF. Written as DNA, the CDR3 is TGTGCCAGCAGTTCCCTAGGGGTGCATGAAAAACTGTTTTTT.

There are a few counts of this clone. The V gene is TRBV29-1, the J gene TRBJ1-1; D call uncertain. Trimming took 7 bases from V and 0 from J, leaving 18 bases between them. This CDR3 is 15 amino acids long. Germline CDR1 and CDR2: SQVTM and ANQGSEA. This chain's CDR3 is CSGRVSPAVNTEAFF. As DNA, the CDR3 is TGCAGCGGGCGGGTTAGCCCGGCAGTGAACACTGAAGCTTTCTTT.

The CDR3, as DNA: TGTGCCAGCAGTTCCCAGGGACTTGCAACCGGGGAGCTGTTTTTT. Translated, it gives CASSSQGLATGELFF. The chain joins TRBV6-5 to TRBJ2-2; perhaps TRBD2 as D (6 bases). Germline values: CDR1 MNHEY, CDR2 SVGAGI. V lost 4 bases, J lost 5 bases, and 14 bases lay in between. There are 15 residues in the CDR3.

This clone was counted once. V and J are TRBV5-4 and TRBJ1-3, with TRBD1 matching over 10 bases. After removal of 9 bases from V and 2 bases from J, the junction contained 2 bases not matched to a gene. This CDR3 comprises 13 residues. From germline, CDR1 is SGHNT and CDR2 YYREEE (reference sequence). This CDR3 is CATTGGAGNTIYF. CDR3 nucleotide sequence: TGTGCCACGACAGGGGGCGCTGGAAACACCATATATTTT.

This chain connects TRBV4-2 to TRBJ2-1, with 10 bases that match TRBD2. V was clipped by 4 bases and J by 7 bases; unmatched bases: 10. This CDR3 spans 16 amino acids. Germline V CDR1 and CDR2: LGHNA, YNFKEQ. CDR3: CASSRHSGGRENEQFF. CDR3 in DNA: TGTGCCAGCAGCCGCCATAGCGGGGGGAGGGAGAATGAGCAGTTCTTC.

The chain links TRBV5-1 to TRBJ1-1; 9 nucleotides agree with TRBD1. The CDR3 contains 14 residues. Trimming took 4 bases from V and 1 from J; bases not matched to a gene: 2. Germline V CDR1 and CDR2: SGHRS, YFSETQ. The CDR3 sequence is CASSTQGANTEAFF. As DNA, the CDR3 is TGCGCCAGCAGCACACAGGGGGCGAACACTGAAGCTTTCTTT.

About this clone: The germline gene is not matched at one end of the junction; a read error may be the cause. The chain joins TRBV7-9 to TRBJ2-1; 14 bases align to TRBD2. Per germline, CDR1 SEHNR and CDR2 FQNEAQ (reference sequence). The CDR3 consists of 15 residues. Here the CDR3 DNA reads TGTGCCAGCAGCTTAGAGACTAGCGGGGGGGCGAACAAGATCTTC. Its translation is CASSLETSGGANKIF.

This chain uses TRBV19 with TRBJ1-5, with 9 nucleotides matching TRBD1. The CDR3 sequence is 12 residues long. Per the germline V gene, CDR1 is LNHDA and CDR2 is SQIVND (reference sequence). With V trimmed by 9 bases and J by 6 bases, 3 bases remained unmatched. Here the CDR3 reads CASGTGSQPQHF. The CDR3 coding sequence is TGTGCCAGCGGGACAGGGAGTCAGCCCCAGCATTTT.

This sequence joins TRBV18 and TRBJ1-1; no firm D call. The CDR3 is made up of 17 amino acids. V was pared by 0 bases and J by 0 bases, with 14 bases between. The germline V gene has CDR1 KGHSH and CDR2 LQKENI. This CDR3 reads CASSPPSSYNMNTEAFF. For the CDR3, the DNA is TGTGCCAGCTCACCACCATCCTCCTATAATATGAACACTGAAGCTTTCTTT.

V usage is TRBV28 and J usage is TRBJ1-1, with 7 positions matching TRBD1. With 6 bases clipped from V and 2 bases from J, the junction kept 6 bases outside the gene matches. Germline loops: CDR1 MDHEN, CDR2 SYDVKM. The CDR3 has 14 amino acids. The CDR3 DNA reads as TGTGCCAGCAGCCTTCGACAGGGAAACACTGAAGCTTTCTTT. Amino acids: CASSLRQGNTEAFF.